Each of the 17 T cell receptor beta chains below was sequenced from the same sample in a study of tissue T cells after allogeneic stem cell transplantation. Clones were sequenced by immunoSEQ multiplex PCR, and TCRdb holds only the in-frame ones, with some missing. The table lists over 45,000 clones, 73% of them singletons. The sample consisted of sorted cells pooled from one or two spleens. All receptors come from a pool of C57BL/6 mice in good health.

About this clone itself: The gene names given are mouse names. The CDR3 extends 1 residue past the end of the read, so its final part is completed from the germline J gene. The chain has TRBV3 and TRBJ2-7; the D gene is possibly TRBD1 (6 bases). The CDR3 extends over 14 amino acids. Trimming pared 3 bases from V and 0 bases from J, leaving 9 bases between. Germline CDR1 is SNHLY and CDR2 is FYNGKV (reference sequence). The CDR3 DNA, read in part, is TGTGCCAGCAGCTTGTGGGACAACTCCTATGAACAGTAC. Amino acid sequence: CASSLWDNSYEQY. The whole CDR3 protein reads CASSLWDNSYEQYF.

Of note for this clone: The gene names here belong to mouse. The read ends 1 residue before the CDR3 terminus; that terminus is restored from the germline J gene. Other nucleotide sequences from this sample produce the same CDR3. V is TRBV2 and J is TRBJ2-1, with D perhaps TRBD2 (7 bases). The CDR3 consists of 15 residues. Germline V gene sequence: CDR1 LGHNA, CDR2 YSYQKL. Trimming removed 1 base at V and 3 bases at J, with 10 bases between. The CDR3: CASSQAGGAYAEQFF. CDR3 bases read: TGTGCCAGCAGCCAAGCTGGGGGCGCCTATGCTGAGCAGTTC.

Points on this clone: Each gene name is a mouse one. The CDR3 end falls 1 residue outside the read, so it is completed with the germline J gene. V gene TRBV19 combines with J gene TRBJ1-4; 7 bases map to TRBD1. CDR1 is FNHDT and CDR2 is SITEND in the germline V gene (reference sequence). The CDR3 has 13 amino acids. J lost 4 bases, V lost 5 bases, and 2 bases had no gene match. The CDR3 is CASRTGINERLFF. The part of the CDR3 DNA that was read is TGTGCCAGCAGGACAGGGATCAACGAAAGATTATTT.

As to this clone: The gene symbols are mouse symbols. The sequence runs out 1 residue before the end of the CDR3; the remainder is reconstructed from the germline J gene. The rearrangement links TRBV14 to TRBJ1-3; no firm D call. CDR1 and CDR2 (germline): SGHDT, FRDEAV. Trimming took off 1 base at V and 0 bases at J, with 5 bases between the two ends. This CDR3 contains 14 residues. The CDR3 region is CASSFGISGNTLYF. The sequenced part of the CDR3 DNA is TGTGCCAGCAGTTTCGGCATTTCTGGAAATACGCTCTAT. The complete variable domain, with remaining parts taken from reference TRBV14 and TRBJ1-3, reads EAGVTQSPRYAVLQEGQAVSFWCDPISGHDTLYWYQQPRDQGPQLLVYFRDEAVIDNSQLPSDRFSAVRPKGTNSTLKIQSAKQGDTATYLCASSFGISGNTLYFGEGSRLIVV.

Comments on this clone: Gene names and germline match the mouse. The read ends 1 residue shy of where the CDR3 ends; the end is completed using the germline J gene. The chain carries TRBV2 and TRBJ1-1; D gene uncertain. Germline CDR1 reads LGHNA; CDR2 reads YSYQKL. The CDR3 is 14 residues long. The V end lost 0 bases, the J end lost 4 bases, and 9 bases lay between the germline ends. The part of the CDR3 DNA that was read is TGTGCCAGCAGCCAAGATCCCGGTAGCACAGAAGTCTTC. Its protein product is CASSQDPGSTEVF. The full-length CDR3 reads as CASSQDPGSTEVFF. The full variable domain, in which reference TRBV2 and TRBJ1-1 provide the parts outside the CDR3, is DPKIIQKPKYLVAVTGSEKILICEQYLGHNAMYWYRQSAKKPLEFMFSYSYQKLMDNQTASSRFQPQSSKKNHLDLQITALKPDDSATYFCASSQDPGSTEVFFGKGTRLTVV.

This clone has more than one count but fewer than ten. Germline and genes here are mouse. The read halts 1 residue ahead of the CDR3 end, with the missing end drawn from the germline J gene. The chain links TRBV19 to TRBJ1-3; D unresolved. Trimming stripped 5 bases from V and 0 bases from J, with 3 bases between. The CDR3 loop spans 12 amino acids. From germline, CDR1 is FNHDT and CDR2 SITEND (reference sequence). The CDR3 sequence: CASRGSGNTLYF. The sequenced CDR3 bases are TGTGCCAGCAGAGGTTCTGGAAATACGCTCTAT.

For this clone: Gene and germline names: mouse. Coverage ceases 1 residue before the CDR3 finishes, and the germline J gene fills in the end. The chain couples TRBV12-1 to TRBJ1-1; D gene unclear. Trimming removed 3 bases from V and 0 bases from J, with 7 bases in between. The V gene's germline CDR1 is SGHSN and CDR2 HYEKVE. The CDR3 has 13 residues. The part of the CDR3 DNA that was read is TGTGCCAGCTCTAACACAGCAAACACAGAAGTCTTC. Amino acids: CASSNTANTEVF. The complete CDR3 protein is CASSNTANTEVFF.

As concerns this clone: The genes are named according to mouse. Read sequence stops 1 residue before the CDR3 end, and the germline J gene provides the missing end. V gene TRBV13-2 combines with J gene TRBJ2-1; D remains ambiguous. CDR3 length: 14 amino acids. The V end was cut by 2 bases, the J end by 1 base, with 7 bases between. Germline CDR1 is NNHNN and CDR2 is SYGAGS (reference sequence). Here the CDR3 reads CASGESENYAEQFF. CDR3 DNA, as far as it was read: TGTGCCAGCGGTGAGTCGGAGAACTATGCTGAGCAGTTC.

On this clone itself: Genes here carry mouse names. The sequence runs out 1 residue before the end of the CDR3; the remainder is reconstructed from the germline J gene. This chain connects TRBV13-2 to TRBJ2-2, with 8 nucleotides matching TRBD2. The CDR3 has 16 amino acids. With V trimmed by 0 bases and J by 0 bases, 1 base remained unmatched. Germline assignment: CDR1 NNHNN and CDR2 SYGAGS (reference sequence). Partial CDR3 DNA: TGTGCCAGCGGTGATGTACTGGGGGCAAACACCGGGCAGCTCTAC. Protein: CASGDVLGANTGQLY. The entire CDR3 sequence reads CASGDVLGANTGQLYF.

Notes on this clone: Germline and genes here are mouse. Incomplete CDR3 DNA: TGTGCCAGCAGCCTCCGACTGGGGGGTGCAGAAACGCTGTAT. Translated: CASSLRLGGAETLY. The full CDR3 is CASSLRLGGAETLYF. The chain uses TRBV5 and TRBJ2-3; 9 nucleotides align to TRBD2. The CDR3 end lies 1 residue beyond the end of the read and is filled in from the germline J gene. Unmatched junction bases numbered 3, after V lost 4 bases and J lost 1 base. Germline V lookup: CDR1 LGHNA, CDR2 YNLKQL (reference sequence). This CDR3 region has 15 residues.

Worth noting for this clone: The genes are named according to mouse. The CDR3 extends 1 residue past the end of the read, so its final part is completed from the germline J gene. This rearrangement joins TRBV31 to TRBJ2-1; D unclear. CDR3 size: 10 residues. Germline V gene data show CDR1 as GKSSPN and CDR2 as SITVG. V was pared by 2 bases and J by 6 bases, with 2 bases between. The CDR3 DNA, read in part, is TGTGCCTGGAGTATTGCTGAGCAGTTC. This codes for CAWSIAEQF. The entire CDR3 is CAWSIAEQFF.

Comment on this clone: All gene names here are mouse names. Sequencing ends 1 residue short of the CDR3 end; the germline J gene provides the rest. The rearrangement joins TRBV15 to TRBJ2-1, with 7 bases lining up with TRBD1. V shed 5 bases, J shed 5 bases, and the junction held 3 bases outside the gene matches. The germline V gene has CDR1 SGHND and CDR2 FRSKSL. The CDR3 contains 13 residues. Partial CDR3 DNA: TGTGCCAGCAGTCCCGGGACAGATGCTGAGCAGTTC. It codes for CASSPGTDAEQF. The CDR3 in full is CASSPGTDAEQFF.

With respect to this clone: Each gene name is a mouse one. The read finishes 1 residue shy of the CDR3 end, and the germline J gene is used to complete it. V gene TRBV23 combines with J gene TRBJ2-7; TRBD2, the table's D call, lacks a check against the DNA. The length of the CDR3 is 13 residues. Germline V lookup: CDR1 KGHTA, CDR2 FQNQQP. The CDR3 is CSSSRDWGDEQYF. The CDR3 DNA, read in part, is TGCTCCAGCAGTCGGGACTGGGGGGATGAACAGTAC.

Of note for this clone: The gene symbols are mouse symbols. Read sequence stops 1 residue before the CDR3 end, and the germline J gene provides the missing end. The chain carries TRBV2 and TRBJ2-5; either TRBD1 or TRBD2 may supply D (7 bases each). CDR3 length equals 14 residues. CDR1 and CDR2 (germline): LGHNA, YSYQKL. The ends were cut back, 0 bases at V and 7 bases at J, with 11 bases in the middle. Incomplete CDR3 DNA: TGTGCCAGCAGCCAAGAGCAGGGGGGGAACACCCAGTAC. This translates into CASSQEQGGNTQY. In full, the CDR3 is CASSQEQGGNTQYF.

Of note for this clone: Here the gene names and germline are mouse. The CDR3 DNA, read in part, is TGTGCCTGGAGTCTAACGGGGGCGCCTGGAAATACGCTCTAT. Its translation is CAWSLTGAPGNTLY. The entire CDR3 protein reads CAWSLTGAPGNTLYF. The chain recombines TRBV31 with TRBJ1-3; possible D gene TRBD1, 6 bases. The read halts 1 residue ahead of the CDR3 end, with the missing end drawn from the germline J gene. V lost 0 bases and J 2 bases, leaving 11 bases between the germline ends. Germline V gene data show CDR1 as GKSSPN and CDR2 as SITVG. The CDR3 is 15 amino acids.

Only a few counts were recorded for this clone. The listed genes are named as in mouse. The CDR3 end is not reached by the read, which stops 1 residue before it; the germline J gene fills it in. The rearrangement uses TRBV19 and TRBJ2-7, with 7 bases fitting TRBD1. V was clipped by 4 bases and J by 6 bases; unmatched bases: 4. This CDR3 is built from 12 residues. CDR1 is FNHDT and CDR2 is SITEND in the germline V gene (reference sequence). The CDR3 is CASSRDSSEQYF. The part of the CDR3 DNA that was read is TGTGCCAGCAGTCGGGACAGTAGTGAACAGTAC.

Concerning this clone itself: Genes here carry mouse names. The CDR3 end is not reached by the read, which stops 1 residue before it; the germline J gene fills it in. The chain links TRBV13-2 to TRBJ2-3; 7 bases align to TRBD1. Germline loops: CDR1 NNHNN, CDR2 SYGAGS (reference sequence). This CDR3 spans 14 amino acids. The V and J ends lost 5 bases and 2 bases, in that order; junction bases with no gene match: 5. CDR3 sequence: CASGRQGDAETLYF. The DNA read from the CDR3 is TGTGCCAGCGGGAGACAGGGCGATGCAGAAACGCTGTAT.